The rows below give T cell receptor beta chains drawn from one sample of a study of control samples from healthy donors and cancer patients. Sequencing used immunoSEQ multiplex PCR; TCRdb keeps in-frame clones, though not all of them. The sample holds about 57,000 clones, around 93% seen once. The specimen was PBMCs. Source of these receptors: a man aged 30-40 years with colorectal cancer. The CDR3 runs from the conserved cysteine through the conserved F or W. Fields, in order: D gene, V gene, clone size, J gene, CDR3 DNA, CDR3 protein. The D gene is left open where the match is weak. Not all rows give a size; the values are once, few, many and, for expanded clones, a class.

NA	TRBV2	NA	TRBJ1-6	TGTGCCAGCAGTGACGGGGGCCCGAGCCGACCCCTCCACTTT	CASSDGGPSRPLHF
TRBD1	TRBV7-2	NA	TRBJ2-1	TGTGCCAGCAGCTTAGGGACAGGGGGCTTTAATGAGCAGTTCTTC	CASSLGTGGFNEQFF
NA	TRBV29-1	NA	TRBJ2-7	TGCAGCGTTGGGATTCGGGCCGGTTCGTACGAGCAGTACTTC	CSVGIRAGSYEQYF
NA	TRBV12-3/TRBV12-4	NA	TRBJ1-2	TGTGCCAGCAGCCAAGGAATTATCTATGGCTACACCTTC	CASSQGIIYGYTF
NA	TRBV19	NA	TRBJ2-3	TGTGCCAGTAGTCGCGGGCCCAACCCCACAGATACGCAGTATTTT	CASSRGPNPTDTQYF
NA	TRBV5-6	NA	TRBJ2-1	TGTGCCAGCAGCTTGCTCAACTACAATGAGCAGTTCTTC	CASSLLNYNEQFF
NA	TRBV5-8	NA	TRBJ2-7	TGTGCCAGCAGCTTTGTGGGTGAGCAGTACTTC	CASSFVGEQYF
NA	TRBV6-4	few	TRBJ2-6	TGTGCCAGCAGTGACGCGAACTCTGGGGCCAACGTCCTGACTTTC	CASSDANSGANVLTF
NA	TRBV27	NA	TRBJ2-2	TGTGCCAGCAGTTTAGGGAGGTGGGCCGGGGAGCTGTTTTTT	CASSLGRWAGELFF
NA	TRBV21-1	NA	TRBJ2-3	TGTGCCAGCAGCAAAACCGGGTCCGCCGAGGGGGGTACGCAGTATTTT	CASSKTGSAEGGTQYF
NA	TRBV7-8	NA	TRBJ1-6	TGTGCCAGTAGCTTGCGGGAAAACTATAATTCACCCCTCCACTTT	CASSLRENYNSPLHF